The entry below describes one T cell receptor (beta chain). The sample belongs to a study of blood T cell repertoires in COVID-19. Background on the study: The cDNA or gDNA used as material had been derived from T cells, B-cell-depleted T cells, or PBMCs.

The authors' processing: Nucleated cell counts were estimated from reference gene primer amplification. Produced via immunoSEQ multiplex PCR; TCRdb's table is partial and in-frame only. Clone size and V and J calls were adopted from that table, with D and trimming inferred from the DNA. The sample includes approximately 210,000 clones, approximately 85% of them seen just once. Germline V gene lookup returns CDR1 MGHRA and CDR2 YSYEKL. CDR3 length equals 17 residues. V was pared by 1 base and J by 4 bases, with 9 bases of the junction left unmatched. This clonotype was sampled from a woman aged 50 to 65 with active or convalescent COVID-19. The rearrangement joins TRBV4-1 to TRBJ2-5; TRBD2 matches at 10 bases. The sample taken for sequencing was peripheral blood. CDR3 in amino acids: CASSQVSSGGAGETQYF. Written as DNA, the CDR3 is TGCGCCAGCAGCCAAGTATCCAGCGGGGGGGCCGGAGAGACCCAGTACTTC.